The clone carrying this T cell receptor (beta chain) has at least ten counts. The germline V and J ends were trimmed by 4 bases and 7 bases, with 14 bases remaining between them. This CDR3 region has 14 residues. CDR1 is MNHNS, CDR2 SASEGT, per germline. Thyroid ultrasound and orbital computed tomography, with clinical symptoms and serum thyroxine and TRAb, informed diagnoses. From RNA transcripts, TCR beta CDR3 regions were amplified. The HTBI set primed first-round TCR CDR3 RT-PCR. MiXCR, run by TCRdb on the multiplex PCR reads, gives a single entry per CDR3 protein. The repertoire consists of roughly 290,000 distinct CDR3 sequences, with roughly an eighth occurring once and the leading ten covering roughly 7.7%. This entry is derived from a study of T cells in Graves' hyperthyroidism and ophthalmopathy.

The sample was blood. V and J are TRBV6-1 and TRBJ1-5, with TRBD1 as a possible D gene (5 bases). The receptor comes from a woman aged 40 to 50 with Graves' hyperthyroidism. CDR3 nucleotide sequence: TGTGCCAGCAGTGTCGCAGGGAGAGGGCAGCCCCAGCATTTT. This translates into CASSVAGRGQPQHF.